Each of the 13 T cell receptor beta chains below was sequenced from the same sample in a study of a mutant IDH1 vaccine in newly diagnosed glioma. TCRdb's table, derived via immunoSEQ multiplex PCR, lists solely in-frame clones and lacks some. The table shows about 66,000 clones, with 80% to 90% occurring only once. Time point described: baseline, week 1 (first vaccination visit). Treatment reported: pre-vaccination baseline after standard-of-care therapy. The sample was PBMCs, taken from a glioma patient treated with radiotherapy, temozolomide or both. The source of these receptors is a man aged 25-45 years with glioma.

The genes are TRBV4-1 and TRBJ2-2; 10 nucleotides line up with TRBD1. Germline values: CDR1 MGHRA, CDR2 YSYEKL. The CDR3 length is 17 residues. Losses at the gene ends were 4 bases for V and 8 bases for J; bases not matched to a gene: 13. The CDR3 DNA sequence: TGCGCCAGCAGCCGAGGATTGGGGGACAGGGGAATAGGGGAGCTGTTTTTT. Its protein is CASSRGLGDRGIGELFF.

CDR3 sequence: CASSRPNPGDEQFF. The DNA of the CDR3 is TGTGCCAGCAGCAGGCCCAACCCGGGGGATGAGCAGTTCTTC. The chain recombines TRBV5-4 with TRBJ2-1; D may be TRBD2 (6 bases). The CDR3 contains 14 residues. Germline V CDR1 and CDR2: SGHNT, YYREEE (reference sequence). V dropped 4 bases and J dropped 8 bases, with 16 bases sitting between them.

The chain employs TRBV9 and TRBJ2-1; 10 bases match TRBD2. V dropped 1 base and J dropped 6; count of bases not matched to a gene: 7. Germline values: CDR1 SGDLS, CDR2 YYNGEE. This CDR3 is built from 16 residues. The CDR3 spells CASSVRAGGPGNEQFF. The CDR3 bases are TGTGCCAGCAGCGTAAGAGCGGGGGGGCCAGGCAATGAGCAGTTCTTC.

The chain combines TRBV9 with TRBJ1-1, with 10 bases lining up with TRBD1. Germline-derived CDR1 and CDR2 are SGDLS and YYNGEE. The V segment lost 3 bases and the J segment 3 bases; nucleotides outside the gene matches: 8. The CDR3 extends over 16 amino acids. CDR3 loop: CASSDTRDRGYTEAFF. CDR3 sequence (DNA): TGTGCCAGCAGCGATACTCGGGACAGGGGTTACACTGAAGCTTTCTTT. Using reference TRBV9 and TRBJ1-1 for the parts outside the CDR3, the full variable domain is DSGVTQTPKHLITATGQRVTLRCSPRSGDLSVYWYQQSLDQGLQFLIQYYNGEERAKGNILERFSAQQFPDLHSELNLSSLELGDSALYFCASSDTRDRGYTEAFFGQGTRLTVV.

This clone turned up a few times. CDR3 sequence: CASSLDMTKGGYTF. The CDR3 DNA reads TGTGCCAGCAGCTTAGATATGACCAAGGGAGGCTACACCTTC. This chain links TRBV11-2 with TRBJ1-2, with no clear D. The length of the CDR3 is 14 residues. Germline CDR1 and CDR2: SGHAT and FQNNGV. Deletions cut 0 bases from V and 8 bases from J, with 13 bases between.

This sequence joins TRBV10-2 and TRBJ2-5; 7 positions agree with TRBD2. This CDR3 region has 13 residues. V shed 7 bases and J 6 bases; nucleotides not matched to a gene: 8. Germline V gives CDR1 WSHSY, CDR2 SAAADI. The CDR3 spells CASTLGGGKTQYF. The CDR3 DNA is TGCGCCAGCACCCTGGGCGGGGGAAAGACCCAGTACTTC.

The CDR3 reads CASRRGTNTEAFF. Here the CDR3 DNA reads TGTGCCAGTAGGAGGGGAACGAACACTGAAGCTTTCTTT. The V call is TRBV19, the J call TRBJ1-1, with D possibly matching TRBD1 (5 bases). This CDR3 is built from 13 residues. V lost 6 bases and J 1 base, leaving 9 bases between the germline ends. Germline CDR1 LNHDA, CDR2 SQIVND (reference sequence). The whole variable domain, filled in from reference TRBV19 and TRBJ1-1, reads DGGITQSPKYLFRKEGQNVTLSCEQNLNHDAMYWYRQDPGQGLRLIYYSQIVNDFQKGDIAEGYSVSREKKESFPLTVTSAQKNPTAFYLCASRRGTNTEAFFGQGTRLTVV.

J is TRBJ1-2 and V is TRBV19; D not resolved. V lost 5 bases and J lost 9, with 13 bases in between. This CDR3 is built from 12 residues. The germline gives CDR1 LNHDA, CDR2 SQIVND (reference sequence). The CDR3 region is CASSASGLSYTF. CDR3 in DNA: TGTGCCAGTAGTGCCTCCGGGTTGAGCTACACCTTC.

The V gene is TRBV11-1, the J gene TRBJ1-6, with D perhaps matching TRBD1 (5 bases). This CDR3 has 13 amino acids. Trimming stripped 3 bases from V and 7 bases from J, with 7 bases between. Per germline, CDR1 SGHAT and CDR2 FQDESV (reference sequence). The CDR3 protein is CASSFTGNSPLHF. The CDR3 DNA sequence: TGTGCCAGCAGCTTTACAGGCAATTCACCCCTCCACTTT.

This chain links TRBV7-2 with TRBJ2-1; D not resolved. The CDR3 length is 15 residues. V was shortened by 1 base and J by 5 bases, with 12 bases between the two germline ends. CDR1 is SGHTA, CDR2 FQGNSA, per germline. CDR3 in amino acids: CASSLVSGQNNEQFF. Here the CDR3 DNA reads TGTGCCAGCAGCTTAGTTTCGGGCCAAAACAATGAGCAGTTCTTC.

Here the CDR3 reads CASSPHLGEVVTEAFF. CDR3 DNA: TGTGCCAGCAGCCCGCATCTAGGGGAGGTTGTGACTGAAGCTTTCTTT. The gene calls are TRBV7-9 and TRBJ1-1; a weak D match, TRBD1 (5 bases). The V gene lost 5 bases and the J gene lost 5 bases, with 21 bases spanning the gap. The CDR3 runs to 16 residues. Germline CDR1 SEHNR, CDR2 FQNEAQ (reference sequence).

The V call is TRBV6-1, the J call TRBJ2-7; no definite D call. Trimming removed 6 bases at V and 3 bases at J, with 18 bases between. Germline V gene sequence: CDR1 MNHNS, CDR2 SASEGT. The CDR3 contains 15 residues. CDR3 nucleotides: TGTGCCAGCAGGCCAAGAGAAGGGCCTCTCTACGAGCAGTACTTC. This codes for CASRPREGPLYEQYF.

This clone was found a few times. The chain is built from TRBV4-1 and TRBJ1-5; D is unresolved. This CDR3 comprises 13 residues. V lost 4 bases and J 3 bases, leaving 7 bases between the germline ends. CDR1 MGHRA and CDR2 YSYEKL come from the germline V gene. The CDR3 region is CASSPGLNQPQHF. CDR3 DNA: TGCGCCAGCAGCCCCGGGCTCAATCAGCCCCAGCATTTT.